This passage covers 4 T cell receptor beta chains from one sample sequenced in a study of human T cells and chemical hapten exposure. Time point defined: pre-sensitization, week 0. Sample treatment: therapeutic diphenylcyclopropenone sensitization with weekly scalp DPC. TCRdb passed the RACE reads through MiXCR, listing each CDR3 protein once. The profile shows around 380,000 distinct CDR3 sequences, about 5% of them singletons. This specimen consisted of whole blood, obtained in connection with sensitization to the hapten diphenylcyclopropenone (DPC). The receptors were sampled from a woman aged 18-35 years with alopecia areata. Some clones in this sample may be carry-over from other donors' samples.

This clonotype was recorded a few times. The gene calls are TRBV10-3 and TRBJ2-7, with 7 bases matching TRBD1. Germline values: CDR1 ENHRY, CDR2 SYGVKD. Trimming took 8 bases from V and 1 from J; bases not matched to a gene: 14. CDR3 length: 16 amino acids. The CDR3: CAISARGTATSYEQYF. The CDR3 region has the DNA TGTGCCATCTCAGCCAGGGGGACAGCTACATCCTACGAGCAGTACTTC.

This clonotype was observed many times. This chain uses TRBV29-1 with TRBJ1-2; D perhaps matches TRBD1 (5 bases). Germline loops: CDR1 SQVTM, CDR2 ANQGSEA. The CDR3 has 15 amino acids. This CDR3 reads CNNSLPGPTNYGYTF. The CDR3 nucleotides read TGCAACAATTCCCTCCCGGGACCGACGAACTATGGCTACACCTTC.

This clonotype was seen many times. The chain recombines TRBV6-6 with TRBJ1-2; weak D call: TRBD1 (5 bases). Deletions cut 5 bases from V and 1 base from J, with 14 bases between. Germline CDR1 is MNHNY and CDR2 is SVGAGI (reference sequence). The length of the CDR3 is 15 residues. CDR3 sequence reads: CASSLGGIRNYGYTF. Written as DNA, the CDR3 is TGTGCCAGCAGTCTTGGGGGGATCCGTAACTATGGCTACACCTTC.

This clonotype was observed many times. V is TRBV6-2 or TRBV6-3 and J is TRBJ2-3; perhaps TRBD2 as D (5 bases). The CDR3 extends over 14 amino acids. Trimming removed 0 bases from V and 8 bases from J, with 12 bases in between. Germline V lookup: CDR1 MNHEY, CDR2 SVGEGT. The CDR3 is CASSYSAGFRTQYF. Here the CDR3 DNA reads TGTGCCAGCAGTTACTCGGCGGGCTTCCGTACGCAGTATTTT.